This is a list of T cell receptor beta chains from one sample in a study of shared T cell receptors in the human thymus. Generated by immunoSEQ multiplex PCR, the TCRdb table keeps only in-frame clones and is missing some. The repertoire holds hundreds of thousands of clones, with around 89% as singletons. These records were also assigned to another study, of human thymus T cells.

The sequenced sample consisted of thymocytes. Source of these receptors: a boy under two years old with a congenital heart defect. Both conserved end residues are part of each CDR3. D genes are given only for firm matches. Clone size appears in some rows only: once, few, many, or a class for an expanded clone.

abundance: NA
d_gene: NA
j_gene: TRBJ2-4
v_gene: TRBV28
CDR3aa: CASTPQGGPPRDIQYF
CDR3nt: TGTGCCAGCACCCCCCAGGGTGGGCCCCCCAGGGACATTCAGTACTTC

abundance: NA
d_gene: NA
j_gene: TRBJ1-2
v_gene: TRBV16
CDR3aa: CASSQSEWLGEWGYTF
CDR3nt: TGTGCCAGCAGCCAATCGGAGTGGTTAGGGGAATGGGGCTACACCTTC

abundance: NA
d_gene: NA
j_gene: TRBJ1-4
v_gene: TRBV21-1
CDR3aa: CASSKATGEGEKLFF
CDR3nt: TGTGCCAGCAGCAAAGCGACGGGGGAGGGTGAAAAACTGTTTTTT

abundance: few
d_gene: TRBD2
j_gene: TRBJ2-2
v_gene: TRBV5-4
CDR3aa: CASSFGLAEFTGELFF
CDR3nt: TGTGCCAGCAGTTTCGGACTAGCGGAGTTCACCGGGGAGCTGTTTTTT

abundance: NA
d_gene: TRBD2
j_gene: TRBJ2-4
v_gene: TRBV10-3
CDR3aa: CAISEFESGRAKNIQYF
CDR3nt: TGTGCCATCAGTGAGTTTGAGAGCGGGAGGGCCAAAAACATTCAGTACTTC

abundance: NA
d_gene: NA
j_gene: TRBJ1-1
v_gene: TRBV4-2
CDR3aa: CASSQEKEARPNTEAFF
CDR3nt: TGTGCCAGCAGCCAAGAGAAGGAGGCCAGGCCGAACACTGAAGCTTTCTTT

abundance: once
d_gene: TRBD2
j_gene: TRBJ2-7
v_gene: TRBV7-6
CDR3aa: CASSPRLRAGGIYEQYF
CDR3nt: TGTGCCAGCAGCCCCCGACTGCGAGCGGGAGGGATCTACGAGCAGTACTTC

abundance: NA
d_gene: NA
j_gene: TRBJ2-2
v_gene: TRBV4-1
CDR3aa: CASSQAPYTGELFF
CDR3nt: TGCGCCAGCAGCCAAGCCCCGTACACCGGGGAGCTGTTTTTT

abundance: NA
d_gene: TRBD1
j_gene: TRBJ2-1
v_gene: TRBV5-1
CDR3aa: CASSRQDRLSRNEQFF
CDR3nt: TGCGCCAGCAGCCGTCAGGACAGGCTCTCCCGCAATGAGCAGTTCTTC

abundance: NA
d_gene: TRBD1
j_gene: TRBJ2-2
v_gene: TRBV23-1
CDR3aa: CASSASRQRTGNTGELFF
CDR3nt: TGCGCCAGCAGCGCCTCCAGGCAGAGGACAGGGAACACCGGGGAGCTGTTTTTT

abundance: few
d_gene: TRBD1
j_gene: TRBJ2-7
v_gene: TRBV6-1
CDR3aa: CASRESRGRWYEQYF
CDR3nt: TGTGCCAGCAGAGAGAGCAGGGGGCGGTGGTACGAGCAGTACTTC

abundance: NA
d_gene: TRBD2
j_gene: TRBJ2-7
v_gene: TRBV19
CDR3aa: CATQGLAGYEQYF
CDR3nt: TGTGCCACCCAGGGGCTAGCGGGGTACGAGCAGTACTTC

abundance: NA
d_gene: NA
j_gene: TRBJ2-1
v_gene: TRBV9
CDR3aa: CASSVEQGGGYNEQFF
CDR3nt: TGTGCCAGCAGCGTGGAACAGGGGGGGGGATACAATGAGCAGTTCTTC

abundance: NA
d_gene: NA
j_gene: TRBJ1-5
v_gene: TRBV28
CDR3aa: CASSFGAGPPNQPQHF
CDR3nt: TGTGCCAGCAGTTTTGGCGCGGGCCCCCCCAATCAGCCCCAGCATTTT

abundance: NA
d_gene: NA
j_gene: TRBJ2-5
v_gene: TRBV5-1
CDR3aa: CASNPGGRGCQETQYF
CDR3nt: TGCGCCAGCAACCCCGGGGGCAGGGGGTGCCAAGAGACCCAGTACTTC

abundance: NA
d_gene: NA
j_gene: TRBJ1-2
v_gene: TRBV2
CDR3aa: CASSPGEDMEGYTF
CDR3nt: TGTGCCAGCTCTCCCGGTGAAGACATGGAAGGCTACACCTTC

abundance: few
d_gene: NA
j_gene: TRBJ2-3
v_gene: TRBV18
CDR3aa: CASSHPGDTDTQYF
CDR3nt: TGTGCCAGCTCACACCCAGGGGACACAGATACGCAGTATTTT

abundance: NA
d_gene: TRBD2
j_gene: TRBJ2-7
v_gene: TRBV7-8
CDR3aa: CASSPAGVLVGEQYF
CDR3nt: TGTGCCAGCAGCCCGGCGGGGGTCCTAGTTGGCGAGCAGTACTTC

abundance: NA
d_gene: NA
j_gene: TRBJ2-1
v_gene: TRBV27
CDR3aa: CASSFPGGNEQFF
CDR3nt: TGTGCCAGCAGTTTCCCAGGGGGGAATGAGCAGTTCTTC